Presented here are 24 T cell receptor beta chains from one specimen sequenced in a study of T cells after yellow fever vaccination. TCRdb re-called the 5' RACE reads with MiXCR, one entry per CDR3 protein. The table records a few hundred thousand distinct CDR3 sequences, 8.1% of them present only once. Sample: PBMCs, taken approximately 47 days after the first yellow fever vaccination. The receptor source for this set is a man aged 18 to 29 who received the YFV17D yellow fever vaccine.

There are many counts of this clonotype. Here the CDR3 DNA reads TGTGCCGGCGCCTCCGGGACAGGTCTAGACGGTGGGCTGTTTTTT. This translates into CAGASGTGLDGGLFF. The chain employs TRBV28 and TRBJ2-2; 8 bases map to TRBD1. Germline values: CDR1 MDHEN, CDR2 SYDVKM. The CDR3 is 15 residues long. J gave up 13 bases and V 11 bases, and 21 bases lay outside the gene matches.

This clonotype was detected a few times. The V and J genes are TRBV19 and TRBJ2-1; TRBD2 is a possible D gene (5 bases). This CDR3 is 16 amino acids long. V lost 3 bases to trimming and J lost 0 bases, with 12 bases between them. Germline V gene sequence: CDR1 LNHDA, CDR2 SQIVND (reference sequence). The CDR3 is CASSIGEPSSYNEQFF. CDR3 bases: TGTGCCAGTAGTATTGGGGAGCCGAGCTCCTACAATGAGCAGTTCTTC. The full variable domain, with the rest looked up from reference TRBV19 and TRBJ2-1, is DGGITQSPKYLFRKEGQNVTLSCEQNLNHDAMYWYRQDPGQGLRLIYYSQIVNDFQKGDIAEGYSVSREKKESFPLTVTSAQKNPTAFYLCASSIGEPSSYNEQFFGPGTRLTVL.

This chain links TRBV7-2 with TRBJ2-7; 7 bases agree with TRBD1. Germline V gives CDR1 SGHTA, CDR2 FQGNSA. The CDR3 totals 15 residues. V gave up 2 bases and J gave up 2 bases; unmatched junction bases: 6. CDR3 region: CASSLTGTDPYEQYF. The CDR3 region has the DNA TGTGCCAGCAGCTTAACCGGGACAGATCCCTACGAGCAGTACTTC.

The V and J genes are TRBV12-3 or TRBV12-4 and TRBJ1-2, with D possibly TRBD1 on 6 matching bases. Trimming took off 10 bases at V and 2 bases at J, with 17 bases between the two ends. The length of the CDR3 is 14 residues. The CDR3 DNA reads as TGTGCCACTCGGTCGGGAGGGGGGAACTATGGCTACACCTTC. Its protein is CATRSGGGNYGYTF.

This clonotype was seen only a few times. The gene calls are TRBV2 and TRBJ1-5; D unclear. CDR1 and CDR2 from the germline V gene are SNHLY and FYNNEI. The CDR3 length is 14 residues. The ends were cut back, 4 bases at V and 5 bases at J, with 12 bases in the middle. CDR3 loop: CASSARVLDQPQHF. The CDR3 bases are TGTGCCAGCAGTGCCCGGGTCCTAGATCAGCCCCAGCATTTT.

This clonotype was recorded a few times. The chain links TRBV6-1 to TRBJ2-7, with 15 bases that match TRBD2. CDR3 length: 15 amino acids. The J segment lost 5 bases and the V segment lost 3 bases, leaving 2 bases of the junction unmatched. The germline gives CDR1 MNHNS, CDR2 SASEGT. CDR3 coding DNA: TGTGCCAGCAGTGATGGGACTAGCGGGGGGCACGAGCAGTACTTC. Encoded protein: CASSDGTSGGHEQYF.

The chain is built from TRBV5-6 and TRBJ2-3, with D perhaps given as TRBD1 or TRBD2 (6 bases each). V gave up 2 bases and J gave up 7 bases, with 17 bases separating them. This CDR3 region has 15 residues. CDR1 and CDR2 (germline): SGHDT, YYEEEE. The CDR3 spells CASSLNGGDRNTQYF. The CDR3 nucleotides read TGTGCCAGCAGCTTAAACGGGGGCGACAGGAATACGCAGTATTTT. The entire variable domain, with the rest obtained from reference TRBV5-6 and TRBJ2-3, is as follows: DAGVTQSPTHLIKTRGQQVTLRCSPKSGHDTVSWYQQALGQGPQFIFQYYEEEERQRGNFPDRFSGHQFPNYSSELNVNALLLGDSALYLCASSLNGGDRNTQYFGPGTRLTVL.

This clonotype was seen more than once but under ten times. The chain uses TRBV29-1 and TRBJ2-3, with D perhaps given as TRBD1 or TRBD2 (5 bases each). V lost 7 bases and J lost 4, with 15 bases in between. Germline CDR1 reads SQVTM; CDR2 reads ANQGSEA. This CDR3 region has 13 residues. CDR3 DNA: TGCAGCGGGGGGAATCCGTTGCCAGATACGCAGTATTTT. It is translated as CSGGNPLPDTQYF.

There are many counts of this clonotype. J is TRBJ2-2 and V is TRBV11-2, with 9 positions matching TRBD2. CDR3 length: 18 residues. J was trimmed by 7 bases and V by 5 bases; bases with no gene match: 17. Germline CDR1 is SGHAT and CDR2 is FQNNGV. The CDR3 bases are TGTGCCAGCAGCCCCCGGAATGGCGGGGGGGCCTTCGGCGGGGAGCTGTTTTTT. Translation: CASSPRNGGGAFGGELFF.

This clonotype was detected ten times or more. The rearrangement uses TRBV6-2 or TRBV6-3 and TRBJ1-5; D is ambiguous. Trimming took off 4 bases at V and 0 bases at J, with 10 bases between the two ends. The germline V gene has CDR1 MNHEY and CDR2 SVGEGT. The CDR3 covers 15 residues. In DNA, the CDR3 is TGTGCCAGCAGTTCAATTTCTTATAGCAATCAGCCCCAGCATTTT. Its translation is CASSSISYSNQPQHF.

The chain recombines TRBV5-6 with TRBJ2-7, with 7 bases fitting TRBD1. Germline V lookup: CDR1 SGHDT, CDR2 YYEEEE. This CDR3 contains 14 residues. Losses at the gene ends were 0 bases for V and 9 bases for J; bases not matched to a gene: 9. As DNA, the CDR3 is TGTGCCAGCAGCTTGGGGCAGGGGGAAGACTGGCAGTACGTC. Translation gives CASSLGQGEDWQYV.

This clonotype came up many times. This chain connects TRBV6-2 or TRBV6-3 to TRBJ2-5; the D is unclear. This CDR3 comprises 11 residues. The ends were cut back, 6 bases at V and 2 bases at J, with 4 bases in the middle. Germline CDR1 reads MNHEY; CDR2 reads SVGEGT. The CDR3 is CASREQETQYF. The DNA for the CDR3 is TGTGCCAGCAGGGAACAAGAGACCCAGTACTTC.

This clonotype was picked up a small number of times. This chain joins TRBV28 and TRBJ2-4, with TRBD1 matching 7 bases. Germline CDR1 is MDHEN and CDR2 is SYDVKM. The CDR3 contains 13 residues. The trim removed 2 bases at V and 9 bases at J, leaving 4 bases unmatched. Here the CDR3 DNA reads TGTGCCAGCAGTTTACCCGGGACAGCCATTCAGTACTTC. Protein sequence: CASSLPGTAIQYF. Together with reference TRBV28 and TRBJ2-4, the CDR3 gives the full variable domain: DVKVTQSSRYLVKRTGEKVFLECVQDMDHENMFWYRQDPGLGLRLIYFSYDVKMKEKGDIPEGYSVSREKKERFSLILESASTNQTSMYLCASSLPGTAIQYFGAGTRLSVL.

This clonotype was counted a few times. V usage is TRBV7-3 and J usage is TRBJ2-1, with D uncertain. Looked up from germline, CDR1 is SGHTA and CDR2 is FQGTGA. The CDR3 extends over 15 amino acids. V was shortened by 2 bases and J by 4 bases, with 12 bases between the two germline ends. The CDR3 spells CASSLGQTQYNEQFF. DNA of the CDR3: TGTGCCAGCAGCTTAGGGCAGACCCAATACAATGAGCAGTTCTTC.

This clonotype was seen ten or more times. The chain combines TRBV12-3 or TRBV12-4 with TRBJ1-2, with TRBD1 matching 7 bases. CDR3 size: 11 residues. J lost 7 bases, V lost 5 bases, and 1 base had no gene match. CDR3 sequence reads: CASSTGAGYTF. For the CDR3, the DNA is TGTGCCAGCAGTACAGGGGCTGGCTACACCTTC.

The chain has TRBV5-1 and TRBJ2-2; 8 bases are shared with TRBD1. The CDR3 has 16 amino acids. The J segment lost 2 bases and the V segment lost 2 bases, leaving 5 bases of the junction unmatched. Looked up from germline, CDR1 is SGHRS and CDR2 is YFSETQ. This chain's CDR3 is CASSFDGQGNTGELFF. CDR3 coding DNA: TGCGCCAGCAGCTTTGATGGACAGGGAAACACCGGGGAGCTGTTTTTT.

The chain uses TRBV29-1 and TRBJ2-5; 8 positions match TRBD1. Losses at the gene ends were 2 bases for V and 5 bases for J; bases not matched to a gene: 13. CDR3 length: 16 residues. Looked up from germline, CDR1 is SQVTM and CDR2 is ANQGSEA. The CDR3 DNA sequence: TGCAGCGTTGAACCCTTCCGGACAGGGTCGGATGAGACCCAGTACTTC. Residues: CSVEPFRTGSDETQYF.

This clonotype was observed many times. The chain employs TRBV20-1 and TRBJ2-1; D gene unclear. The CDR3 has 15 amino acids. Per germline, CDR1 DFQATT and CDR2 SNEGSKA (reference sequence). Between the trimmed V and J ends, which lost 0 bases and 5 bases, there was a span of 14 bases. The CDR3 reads CSARDRPTLHNEQFF. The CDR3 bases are TGCAGTGCTAGAGATCGACCGACCCTGCACAATGAGCAGTTCTTC.

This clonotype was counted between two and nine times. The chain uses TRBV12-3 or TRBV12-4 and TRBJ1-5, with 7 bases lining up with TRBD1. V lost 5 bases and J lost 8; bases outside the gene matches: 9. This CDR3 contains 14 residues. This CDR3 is CASSDRDGKEPQHF. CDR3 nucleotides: TGTGCCAGCAGTGACAGGGATGGTAAGGAGCCCCAGCATTTT.

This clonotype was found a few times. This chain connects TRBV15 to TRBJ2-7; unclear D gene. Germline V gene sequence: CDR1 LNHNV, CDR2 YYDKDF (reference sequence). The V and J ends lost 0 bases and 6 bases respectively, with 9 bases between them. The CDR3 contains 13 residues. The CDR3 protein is CATSRDGQSEQYV. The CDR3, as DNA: TGTGCCACCAGCAGAGATGGTCAAAGCGAGCAGTACGTC.

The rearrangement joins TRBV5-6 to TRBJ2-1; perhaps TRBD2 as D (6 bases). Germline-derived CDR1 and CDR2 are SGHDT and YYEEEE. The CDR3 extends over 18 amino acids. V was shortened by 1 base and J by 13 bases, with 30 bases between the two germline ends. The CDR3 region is CASSLRPRSGGTSLRQFF. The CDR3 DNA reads TGTGCCAGCAGCTTGAGGCCTAGATCTGGGGGGACTTCCCTCCGTCAGTTCTTC. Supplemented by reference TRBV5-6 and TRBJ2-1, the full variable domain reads DAGVTQSPTHLIKTRGQQVTLRCSPKSGHDTVSWYQQALGQGPQFIFQYYEEEERQRGNFPDRFSGHQFPNYSSELNVNALLLGDSALYLCASSLRPRSGGTSLRQFFGPGTRLTVL.

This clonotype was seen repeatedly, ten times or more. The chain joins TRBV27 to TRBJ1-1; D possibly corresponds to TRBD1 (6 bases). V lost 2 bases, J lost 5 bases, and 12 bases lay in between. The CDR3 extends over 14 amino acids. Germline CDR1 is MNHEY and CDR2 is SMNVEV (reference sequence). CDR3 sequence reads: CASSLQGRGTEAFF. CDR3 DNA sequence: TGTGCCAGCAGTTTACAGGGGAGAGGGACTGAAGCTTTCTTT.

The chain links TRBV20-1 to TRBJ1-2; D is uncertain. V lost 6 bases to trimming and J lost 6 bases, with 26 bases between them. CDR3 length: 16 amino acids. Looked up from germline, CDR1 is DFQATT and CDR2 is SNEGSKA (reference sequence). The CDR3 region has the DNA TGCAGTGCCCAGAGCCCCCCGCAGGACCTCTCGGATGGCTACACCTTC. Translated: CSAQSPPQDLSDGYTF.

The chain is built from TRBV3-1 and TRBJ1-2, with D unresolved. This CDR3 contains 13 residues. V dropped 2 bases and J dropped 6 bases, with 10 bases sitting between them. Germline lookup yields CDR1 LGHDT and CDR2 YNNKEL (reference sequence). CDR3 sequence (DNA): TGTGCCAGCAGCCAAAGTGCTCGGGATGGCTACACCTTC. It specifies CASSQSARDGYTF. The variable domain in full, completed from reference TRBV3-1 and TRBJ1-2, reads DTAVSQTPKYLVTQMGNDKSIKCEQNLGHDTMYWYKQDSKKFLKIMFSYNNKELIINETVPNRFSPKSPDKAHLNLHINSLELGDSAVYFCASSQSARDGYTFGSGTRLTVV.